Shown below are 30 T cell receptor beta chains from a single sample sequenced in a study of T cell repertoires in cytomegalovirus infection. Their target antigens are unknown. TCRdb processed the reads anew with MiXCR; each CDR3 protein has one entry. The table includes approximately 770,000 distinct CDR3 sequences, almost 30% detected once. The source was cultured CD8+ T cells from PBMCs, collected from culture after CMV antigen stimulation. The origin of the receptors is a human donor in good health (CMV status not recorded). Some clones in this sample may be carry-over from other donors' samples.

This clonotype was seen at least ten times. This CDR3 is CASSRGLAGGTYEQFF. CDR3 coding DNA: TGTGCCAGCAGCCGGGGACTAGCGGGGGGGACCTATGAGCAGTTCTTC. The chain is built from TRBV4-2 and TRBJ2-1, with 16 bases that match TRBD2. In germline, CDR1 is LGHNA, CDR2 YNFKEQ. The length of the CDR3 is 16 residues. After removal of 4 bases from V and 8 bases from J, the junction contained 5 bases not matched to a gene.

The chain links TRBV9 to TRBJ2-2; possibly TRBD1 or TRBD2 for D (5 bases each). Trimming removed 4 bases from V and 4 bases from J, with 11 bases in between. The CDR3 contains 14 residues. From germline, CDR1 is SGDLS and CDR2 YYNGEE. Here the CDR3 DNA reads TGTGCCAGCAGCCCGGGGACGCGCACCGGGGAGCTGTTTTTT. Translated, it gives CASSPGTRTGELFF.

This clonotype was counted at least ten times. The chain carries TRBV12-3 or TRBV12-4 and TRBJ2-7, with a tentative D call TRBD1 (5 bases). V shed 2 bases and J shed 5 bases, with 7 bases lying between them. CDR3 length: 12 residues. Here the CDR3 reads CASSLIRDEQYF. In DNA, the CDR3 is TGTGCCAGCAGTTTAATCAGGGACGAGCAGTACTTC.

This rearrangement joins TRBV27 to TRBJ1-2, with 7 positions matching TRBD1. Germline trimming cut 5 bases from V and 4 bases from J; bases unmatched to any gene: 4. The CDR3 covers 13 residues. Germline V lookup: CDR1 MNHEY, CDR2 SMNVEV (reference sequence). The CDR3 bases are TGTGCCAGCAGTAAGGGGACAGCCTATGGCTACACCTTC. Encoded protein: CASSKGTAYGYTF.

V is TRBV29-1 and J is TRBJ1-2; unclear D gene. Germline V gene data show CDR1 as SQVTM and CDR2 as ANQGSEA. This CDR3 has 12 residues. The V end was cut by 3 bases, the J end by 3 bases, with 8 bases between. CDR3 in DNA: TGCAGCGTTGAGGACGGATACTATGGCTACACCTTC. Protein product: CSVEDGYYGYTF.

This clonotype appeared a few times. The rearrangement joins TRBV5-4 to TRBJ2-1, with 9 positions matching TRBD2. Germline assignment: CDR1 SGHNT and CDR2 YYREEE (reference sequence). The CDR3 length is 15 residues. Unmatched junction bases numbered 5, after V lost 0 bases and J lost 7 bases. The CDR3 loop is CASSLELAGLNEQFF. CDR3 nucleotides: TGTGCCAGCAGCTTGGAGCTAGCGGGGCTTAATGAGCAGTTCTTC.

As for this clonotype: A much larger clone differs from this one at a single base, so this may be a read error. The chain recombines TRBV27 with TRBJ1-2; D gene unclear. Germline V gene data show CDR1 as MNHEY and CDR2 as SMNVEV (reference sequence). Trimming shortened V by 6 bases and J by 2 bases, and 10 bases separated the two germline ends. CDR3 size: 13 residues. The CDR3 protein is CASRFSQNYGYTF. The CDR3 DNA follows: TGTGCCAGCAGGTTTTCCCAAAACTATGGCTACACCTTC.

This clonotype was seen only a few times. This chain uses TRBV10-2 with TRBJ2-7; TRBD1 might be the D (5 bases). Germline V gene sequence: CDR1 WSHSY, CDR2 SAAADI. The CDR3 loop spans 13 amino acids. Between the trimmed V and J ends, which lost 6 bases and 0 bases, there was a span of 9 bases. CDR3 protein: CASSADSSYEQYF. For the CDR3, the DNA is TGCGCCAGCAGCGCCGACAGCTCCTACGAGCAGTACTTC.

This rearrangement joins TRBV7-9 to TRBJ2-3, with TRBD1 as a possible D gene (6 bases). Germline-derived CDR1 and CDR2 are SEHNR and FQNEAQ (reference sequence). The CDR3 is made up of 15 amino acids. V shed 2 bases and J shed 0 bases, with 9 bases lying between them. CDR3 DNA: TGTGCCAGCAGCTTAACAGGGCAGAGCACAGATACGCAGTATTTT. Residues: CASSLTGQSTDTQYF.

This clonotype was seen only a few times. The V and J genes are TRBV6-6 and TRBJ1-6; TRBD1 matches at 9 bases. This CDR3 is 18 amino acids long. With 0 bases clipped from V and 11 bases from J, the junction kept 14 bases outside the gene matches. Germline CDR1 MNHNY, CDR2 SVGAGI (reference sequence). This CDR3 reads CASSYSTRGQGFWAPLHF. CDR3 DNA: TGTGCCAGCAGTTACTCGACGCGCGGACAGGGGTTTTGGGCACCCCTCCACTTT.

The chain couples TRBV6-2 or TRBV6-3 to TRBJ1-1; unclear D gene. The CDR3 has 14 amino acids. The ends were cut back, 3 bases at V and 0 bases at J, with 8 bases in the middle. CDR1 is MNHEY and CDR2 is SVGEGT in the germline V gene. As DNA, the CDR3 is TGTGCCAGCAGTTATCTCGGGATGAACACTGAAGCTTTCTTT. Encoded protein: CASSYLGMNTEAFF.

The chain has TRBV20-1 and TRBJ2-1; TRBD2 aligns across 7 bases. Per germline, CDR1 DFQATT and CDR2 SNEGSKA (reference sequence). The CDR3 sequence is 14 residues long. V was pared by 5 bases and J by 3 bases, with 7 bases of the junction left unmatched. The CDR3 DNA reads as TGCAGTGCTCGCAGCCCGGGGGGCTACAATGAGCAGTTCTTC. Protein: CSARSPGGYNEQFF.

V and J are TRBV7-6 and TRBJ2-7, with D possibly matching TRBD2 (5 bases). There are 15 residues in the CDR3. CDR1 SGHVS and CDR2 FNYEAQ come from the germline V gene. Trimming stripped 4 bases from V and 2 bases from J, with 15 bases between. CDR3 nucleotide sequence: TGTGCCAGCAGCTCAGTCGGGGATTTAACCTACGAGCAGTACTTC. It encodes CASSSVGDLTYEQYF.

The chain links TRBV6-2 or TRBV6-3 to TRBJ2-3; D is uncertain. The germline V gene has CDR1 MNHEY and CDR2 SVGEGT. Trimming pared 3 bases from V and 0 bases from J, leaving 7 bases between. This CDR3 contains 14 residues. The CDR3 region has the DNA TGTGCCAGCAGTTATGAGGACAGCACAGATACGCAGTATTTT. Translation gives CASSYEDSTDTQYF.

This clonotype was detected only a few times. The chain uses TRBV6-5 and TRBJ1-5, with D unclear. Germline V lookup: CDR1 MNHEY, CDR2 SVGAGI. The CDR3 loop spans 12 amino acids. Trimming removed 8 bases at V and 6 bases at J, with 11 bases between. The CDR3 bases are TGTGCCAGCGGGCCCCTTTTTCAGCCCCAGCATTTT. Translation: CASGPLFQPQHF.

This clonotype was recorded a few times. The chain is built from TRBV28 and TRBJ1-5; D gene unclear. Trimming pared 4 bases from V and 7 bases from J, leaving 14 bases between. CDR1 is MDHEN and CDR2 is SYDVKM in the germline V gene. This CDR3 comprises 14 residues. In DNA, the CDR3 is TGTGCCAGCAGTTACCCAGAGGTGGGCCAGCCCCAGCATTTT. Amino acids: CASSYPEVGQPQHF.

The rearrangement uses TRBV7-6 and TRBJ1-2, with 8 nucleotides matching TRBD1. Germline-derived CDR1 and CDR2 are SGHVS and FNYEAQ. This CDR3 has 14 amino acids. The ends lost 1 base at V and 6 bases at J; junction bases unmatched: 4. CDR3 protein: CASSLEDRVNGYTF. DNA of the CDR3: TGTGCCAGCAGCTTAGAGGACAGGGTAAATGGCTACACCTTC.

This clonotype was found once. This chain links TRBV10-3 with TRBJ2-1, with D maybe TRBD1 (6 bases). Germline-derived CDR1 and CDR2 are ENHRY and SYGVKD. Trimming pared 1 base from V and 7 bases from J, leaving 17 bases between. The CDR3 has 16 amino acids. The CDR3 nucleotides read TGTGCCATCAGTGAGTTACAGGGAAATCAGTTTAATGAGCAGTTCTTC. Translating gives CAISELQGNQFNEQFF.

This clonotype has just a few counts. The chain employs TRBV4-1 and TRBJ1-1, with TRBD1 as a possible D gene (5 bases). Per germline, CDR1 MGHRA and CDR2 YSYEKL. The length of the CDR3 is 13 residues. Trimming pared 4 bases from V and 6 bases from J, leaving 12 bases between. CDR3 nucleotides: TGCGCCAGCAGCCCCAGGGAGGGAGCTGAAGCTTTCTTT. This codes for CASSPREGAEAFF.

In its sample, this clonotype was seen many times. The chain combines TRBV28 with TRBJ2-6; D unclear. The CDR3 spans 13 residues. Germline lookup yields CDR1 MDHEN and CDR2 SYDVKM. The V and J ends lost 6 bases and 1 base respectively, with 4 bases between them. The CDR3 DNA is TGTGCCAGCAGCCGATCTGGGGCCAACGTCCTGACTTTC. This encodes CASSRSGANVLTF.

This clonotype was counted between two and nine times. The V gene is TRBV20-1, the J gene TRBJ1-5; D is uncertain. This CDR3 contains 13 residues. V dropped 6 bases and J dropped 7 bases, with 16 bases sitting between them. CDR1 and CDR2 from the germline V gene are DFQATT and SNEGSKA (reference sequence). CDR3 in amino acids: CSAAGSEGQPQHF. In DNA form, the CDR3 reads TGCAGTGCAGCGGGGTCCGAGGGACAGCCCCAGCATTTT.

The genes are TRBV15 and TRBJ2-3; 10 nucleotides match TRBD1. J gave up 6 bases and V 4 bases, and 10 bases lay outside the gene matches. The CDR3 spans 16 residues. CDR1 is LNHNV and CDR2 is YYDKDF in the germline V gene (reference sequence). The chain's CDR3 is CATSTSPGQGIDTQYF. The CDR3 DNA reads TGTGCCACCAGCACCAGTCCGGGACAGGGGATTGATACGCAGTATTTT.

This clonotype was recorded at least ten times. The chain joins TRBV7-9 to TRBJ1-1; D gene unclear. V lost 3 bases, J lost 6 bases, and 17 bases lay in between. This CDR3 contains 15 residues. The germline gives CDR1 SEHNR, CDR2 FQNEAQ (reference sequence). Here the CDR3 reads CASSFITYRGPEAFF. DNA for the CDR3: TGTGCCAGCAGCTTTATTACCTATCGAGGACCTGAAGCTTTCTTT.

This chain joins TRBV29-1 and TRBJ1-1; 12 nucleotides line up with TRBD1. The germline gives CDR1 SQVTM, CDR2 ANQGSEA. J lost 10 bases, V lost 4 bases, and 7 bases had no gene match. CDR3 size: 13 residues. The CDR3 DNA follows: TGCAGCGTTGGACCTCCGGGACAGGGGGCAGCTTTCTTT. This encodes CSVGPPGQGAAFF.

This clonotype was observed a few times. V is TRBV6-5 and J is TRBJ1-2, with D unresolved. V dropped 0 bases and J dropped 8 bases, with 13 bases sitting between them. CDR1 is MNHEY and CDR2 is SVGAGI in the germline V gene. CDR3 length: 14 residues. The CDR3 coding sequence is TGTGCCAGCAGTTACTCGAGGACCTTGGAGGGCTACACCTTC. Its translation is CASSYSRTLEGYTF.

The rearrangement links TRBV28 to TRBJ2-3; D unclear. This CDR3 has 14 residues. V lost 4 bases to trimming and J lost 3 bases, with 11 bases between them. The germline CDR1 and CDR2 sequences are MDHEN and SYDVKM. CDR3 sequence reads: CASSSIHGTDTQYF. CDR3 sequence (DNA): TGTGCCAGCAGTTCCATACATGGGACAGATACGCAGTATTTT.

The sample holds a few counts of this clonotype. This CDR3 is CASSPTATLYEQYV. The CDR3 region has the DNA TGTGCCAGCAGCCCGACAGCGACTCTTTACGAGCAGTACGTC. The chain combines TRBV27 with TRBJ2-7, with TRBD1 as a possible D gene (5 bases). Germline CDR1 MNHEY, CDR2 SMNVEV (reference sequence). Trimming stripped 6 bases from V and 4 bases from J, with 16 bases between. The CDR3 has 14 residues.

This clonotype showed up many times. The chain uses TRBV5-1 and TRBJ1-1, with 7 positions matching TRBD1. Germline CDR1 reads SGHRS; CDR2 reads YFSETQ. The CDR3 has 15 amino acids. Unmatched junction bases numbered 4, after V lost 0 bases and J lost 2 bases. The CDR3: CASSLEGTANTEAFF. CDR3 nucleotide sequence: TGCGCCAGCAGCTTGGAGGGGACAGCTAACACTGAAGCTTTCTTT.

The chain uses TRBV29-1 and TRBJ1-1; tentatively, D is TRBD1 (5 bases). Germline assignment: CDR1 SQVTM and CDR2 ANQGSEA. Trimming stripped 3 bases from V and 13 bases from J, with 18 bases between. The CDR3 runs 12 residues. The CDR3 protein is CSVDLGEGFGFF. CDR3 in DNA: TGCAGCGTTGATTTGGGGGAGGGATTTGGTTTCTTT.

The chain carries TRBV7-6 and TRBJ1-6; 8 nucleotides line up with TRBD1. CDR1 is SGHVS, CDR2 FNYEAQ, per germline. This CDR3 has 15 amino acids. V lost 1 base, J lost 10 bases, and 6 bases stayed unmatched. In DNA form, the CDR3 reads TGTGCCAGCAGCTTAGGGGCAGGGGGCGAATCACCCCTCCACTTT. Translating gives CASSLGAGGESPLHF.